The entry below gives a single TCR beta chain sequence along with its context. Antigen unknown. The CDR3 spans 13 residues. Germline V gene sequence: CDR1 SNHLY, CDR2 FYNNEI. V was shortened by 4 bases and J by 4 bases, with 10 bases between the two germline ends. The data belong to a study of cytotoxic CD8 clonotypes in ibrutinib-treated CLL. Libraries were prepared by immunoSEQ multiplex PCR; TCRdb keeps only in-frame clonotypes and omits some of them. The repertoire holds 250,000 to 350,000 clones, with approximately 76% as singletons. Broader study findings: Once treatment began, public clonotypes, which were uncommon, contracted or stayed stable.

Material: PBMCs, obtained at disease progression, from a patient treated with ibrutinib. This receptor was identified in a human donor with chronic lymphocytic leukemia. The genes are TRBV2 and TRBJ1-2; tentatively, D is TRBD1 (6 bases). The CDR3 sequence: CASSVEGGYGYTF. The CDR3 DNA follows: TGTGCCAGCAGTGTGGAAGGGGGCTATGGCTACACCTTC.